One sample yielded the 21 T cell receptor beta chains listed below, sequenced in a study of blood T cell repertoires in COVID-19. The repertoire was sequenced with immunoSEQ multiplex PCR; TCRdb's copy has only in-frame clones and lacks some. The sample shows fewer than 35,000 clones, around four fifths of them seen only once. The sequenced material came from peripheral blood. The receptors originated from a man aged 70-80 years with acute or convalescent COVID-19.

This chain joins TRBV6-1 and TRBJ1-6, with a tentative D call TRBD1 (6 bases). The germline V and J ends were trimmed by 0 bases and 6 bases, with 9 bases remaining between them. Germline values: CDR1 MNHNS, CDR2 SASEGT. This CDR3 region has 15 residues. This CDR3 is CASSEALGGNSPLHF. CDR3 nucleotide sequence: TGTGCCAGCAGTGAAGCGCTAGGGGGTAATTCACCCCTCCACTTT.

The V and J genes are TRBV6-5 and TRBJ2-6; no definite D call. V was pared by 6 bases and J by 1 base, with 4 bases between. The CDR3 is 13 amino acids. Germline V gene lookup returns CDR1 MNHEY and CDR2 SVGAGI. The CDR3 coding sequence is TGTGCCAGCAGCGCGTCTGGGGCCAACGTCCTGACTTTC. Its protein product is CASSASGANVLTF.

This chain uses TRBV6-5 with TRBJ1-2; tentative D call: TRBD1 (6 bases). The germline gives CDR1 MNHEY, CDR2 SVGAGI. CDR3 length: 13 residues. V was trimmed by 6 bases and J by 12 bases, leaving 20 bases between them. The CDR3 protein is CASRSTGLALDTF. For the CDR3, the DNA is TGTGCCAGCAGGTCGACAGGCCTGGCTTTAGACACCTTC.

The chain has TRBV6-1 and TRBJ1-2, with 10 bases aligning to TRBD1. The CDR3 totals 13 residues. The germline V gene encodes CDR1 MNHNS and CDR2 SASEGT. With 5 bases clipped from V and 6 bases from J, the junction kept 3 bases outside the gene matches. In DNA form, the CDR3 reads TGTGCCAGCAGTTGGGGGACAGGGGATGGCTACACCTTC. Translated, it gives CASSWGTGDGYTF.

The chain is built from TRBV15 and TRBJ1-4; the D is unclear. There are 14 residues in the CDR3. Germline CDR1 reads LNHNV; CDR2 reads YYDKDF (reference sequence). The ends were cut back, 8 bases at V and 0 bases at J, with 10 bases in the middle. Here the CDR3 reads CATRSRTTNEKLFF. CDR3 DNA: TGTGCCACCCGGTCGCGAACAACTAATGAAAAACTGTTTTTT.

A word on this clone: A read error may account for a junction end that differs from germline. The sample has other DNA sequences that encode this CDR3 too. V usage is TRBV20-1 and J usage is TRBJ1-2; D uncertain. The CDR3 runs to 12 residues. The germline V gene has CDR1 DFQATT and CDR2 SNEGSKA (reference sequence). CDR3 DNA sequence: TGCAGCGCTAGTCGAGGGTCTCGGGGCTACACCTTC. Translated: CSASRGSRGYTF.

This chain uses TRBV30 with TRBJ2-3; 10 positions agree with TRBD2. V gave up 0 bases and J gave up 7 bases; unmatched junction bases: 7. This CDR3 contains 15 residues. Germline loops: CDR1 GTSNPN, CDR2 SVGIG (reference sequence). CDR3 sequence (DNA): TGTGCCTGGAGTGTCCCAGCGGGGGGGCAATATACGCAGTATTTT. It codes for CAWSVPAGGQYTQYF.

CDR3 DNA sequence: TGTGCCAGCAGCCAACCCCGGGATCCCTCTGGAAACACCATATATTTT. This encodes CASSQPRDPSGNTIYF. This chain links TRBV3-1 (or the pseudogene TRBV3-2) with TRBJ1-3, with D uncertain. The CDR3 totals 16 residues. With 2 bases removed from V and 0 bases from J, the gap between germline ends came to 11 bases. Germline V gene sequence: CDR1 LGHDT, CDR2 YNNKEL (reference sequence).

This clone was found once. The rearrangement links TRBV19 to TRBJ1-1; no clear D. Germline CDR1 LNHDA, CDR2 SQIVND (reference sequence). CDR3 length: 13 residues. V was pared by 5 bases and J by 2 bases, with 9 bases between. The CDR3 nucleotides are TGTGCCAGTAGTGAACAGAGAAACACTGAAGCTTTCTTT. Translated: CASSEQRNTEAFF.

V usage is TRBV5-5 and J usage is TRBJ2-1; TRBD2 agrees at 10 bases. Per the germline V gene, CDR1 is SGHKS and CDR2 is YYEKEE (reference sequence). The CDR3 runs 17 residues. V lost 4 bases to trimming and J lost 0 bases; unmatched junction nucleotides: 7. The CDR3 DNA reads as TGTGCCAGCAGCCCCGGGACTAGCGAGAGCTCCTACAATGAGCAGTTCTTC. Amino acids: CASSPGTSESSYNEQFF.

The sample holds one count of this clone. V gene TRBV12-5 combines with J gene TRBJ1-4, with TRBD1 identical over 8 bases. CDR3 length equals 15 residues. V lost 6 bases, J lost 2 bases, and 5 bases stayed unmatched. Germline loops: CDR1 LGHNT, CDR2 FRNRAP. The CDR3 here is CASGQGDSTNEKLFF. Here the CDR3 DNA reads TGTGCTAGTGGACAGGGGGACTCTACTAATGAAAAACTGTTTTTT.

V and J are TRBV7-2 and TRBJ2-7; 7 bases are shared with TRBD1. V gave up 4 bases and J gave up 5 bases; unmatched junction bases: 5. The germline gives CDR1 SGHTA, CDR2 FQGNSA. The CDR3 sequence is 13 residues long. The CDR3 bases are TGTGCCAGCAGCTCGACAGGGACCCACGAGCAGTACTTC. It is translated as CASSSTGTHEQYF.

J is TRBJ1-6 and V is TRBV5-6; weak D call: TRBD1 (5 bases). Germline V CDR1 and CDR2: SGHDT, YYEEEE. CDR3 length equals 16 residues. The V end was cut by 0 bases, the J end by 7 bases, with 14 bases between. This CDR3 is CASSLDSGGVNSPLHF. The CDR3 bases are TGTGCCAGCAGCTTGGATTCGGGGGGGGTAAATTCACCCCTCCACTTT.

V gene TRBV19 combines with J gene TRBJ2-2; D is uncertain. Germline CDR1 LNHDA, CDR2 SQIVND (reference sequence). The CDR3 has 15 residues. V was pared by 7 bases and J by 0 bases, with 12 bases between. CDR3 sequence (DNA): TGTGCCAGTAAGTATCGGCGGACGAACACCGGGGAGCTGTTTTTT. Its protein is CASKYRRTNTGELFF.

The chain links TRBV9 to TRBJ2-7; no firm D call. Germline V gene sequence: CDR1 SGDLS, CDR2 YYNGEE. V was cut by 0 bases and J by 3 bases, with 7 bases left in between. The CDR3 contains 13 residues. CDR3 in DNA: TGTGCCAGCAGCGTAGCAAACAGCTACGAGCAGTACTTC. Translating it yields CASSVANSYEQYF.

The rearrangement joins TRBV18 to TRBJ1-1; D not certain. V lost 6 bases and J lost 0, with 11 bases in between. This CDR3 region has 14 residues. The germline V gene encodes CDR1 KGHSH and CDR2 LQKENI. CDR3 nucleotide sequence: TGTGCCAGCTCGCCGGAGATTCTGAACACTGAAGCTTTCTTT. This sequence encodes CASSPEILNTEAFF. The variable domain in full, with the rest retrieved from reference TRBV18 and TRBJ1-1, is NAGVMQNPRHLVRRRGQEARLRCSPMKGHSHVYWYRQLPEEGLKFMVYLQKENIIDESGMPKERFSAEFPKEGPSILRIQQVVRGDSAAYFCASSPEILNTEAFFGQGTRLTVV.

In its sample, this clone was seen a few times. V and J are TRBV28 and TRBJ2-7; D gene uncertain. The germline V gene has CDR1 MDHEN and CDR2 SYDVKM. This CDR3 is built from 11 residues. The germline V and J ends were trimmed by 4 bases and 4 bases, with 5 bases remaining between them. CDR3 nucleotide sequence: TGTGCCAGCAGTTATCTTTACGAGCAGTACTTC. Its translation is CASSYLYEQYF.

This clone was detected once. The chain links TRBV2 to TRBJ1-3, with 7 bases identical to TRBD1. Germline CDR1 is SNHLY and CDR2 is FYNNEI. The CDR3 extends over 15 amino acids. V shed 6 bases, J shed 4 bases, and the junction held 9 bases outside the gene matches. The chain's CDR3 is CASRVTGTKGNTIYF. Written as DNA, the CDR3 is TGTGCCAGCAGGGTGACAGGGACGAAAGGAAACACCATATATTTT.

The J gene is TRBJ1-2, the V gene TRBV9, with D possibly matching TRBD1 (5 bases). Germline V gene sequence: CDR1 SGDLS, CDR2 YYNGEE. Deletions cut 3 bases from V and 0 bases from J, with 9 bases between. This CDR3 is built from 14 residues. The CDR3 sequence: CASSARQSNYGYTF. CDR3 in DNA: TGTGCCAGCAGCGCCCGACAGTCTAACTATGGCTACACCTTC.

This chain connects TRBV19 to TRBJ2-7; 7 nucleotides line up with TRBD1. J gave up 3 bases and V 5 bases, and 13 bases lay outside the gene matches. Looked up from germline, CDR1 is LNHDA and CDR2 is SQIVND (reference sequence). This CDR3 spans 16 amino acids. The CDR3 nucleotides read TGTGCCAGTAGTCCCTTACTGGGGCAGGGGGACTACGAGCAGTACTTC. This codes for CASSPLLGQGDYEQYF. The full variable domain, in which reference TRBV19 and TRBJ2-7 provide the parts outside the CDR3, is DGGITQSPKYLFRKEGQNVTLSCEQNLNHDAMYWYRQDPGQGLRLIYYSQIVNDFQKGDIAEGYSVSREKKESFPLTVTSAQKNPTAFYLCASSPLLGQGDYEQYFGPGTRLTVT.

V and J are TRBV5-4 and TRBJ2-1; TRBD2 matches 8 bases. Per the germline V gene, CDR1 is SGHNT and CDR2 is YYREEE (reference sequence). V trimming: 0 bases; J trimming: 5 bases; junction bases outside the gene matches: 4. This CDR3 has 15 amino acids. The CDR3: CASSLVGGAHNEQFF. The CDR3 nucleotides are TGTGCCAGCAGCTTGGTCGGGGGGGCTCACAATGAGCAGTTCTTC.